This TCR beta chain was observed in a study of blood T cell repertoires in COVID-19. Turning to the study itself: Samples representing acute and convalescent COVID-19 were sourced from the United States, Italy and Spain. PBMCs, B-cell-depleted T cells, or T cells were the source of the cDNA or gDNA that made up the material.

This clone showed up just a few times. Authors' analysis steps: Estimation of nucleated cell counts relied on the amplification of reference gene primers. Repertoires were generated with immunoSEQ multiplex PCR, while TCRdb's copy carries only in-frame clones and drops some. V and J calls and clone size are those listed in that table; D and trimming were worked out from the DNA. The sample carries 150,000 to 200,000 clones, about 90% recorded once. The V and J ends lost 2 bases and 3 bases, in that order; junction bases with no gene match: 7. Germline V lookup: CDR1 SGHDT, CDR2 YYEEEE. The CDR3 totals 15 residues.

The chain employs TRBV5-6 and TRBJ2-7; 8 bases line up with TRBD1. The sequence came from a man over 45 with acute or convalescent COVID-19. The sequencing input was peripheral blood. The CDR3, as DNA: TGTGCCAGCAGCTTAGGACAGGGTCAGGGCTACGAGCAGTACTTC. Translation: CASSLGQGQGYEQYF.